The sequence of this T cell receptor beta chain was determined in a study of blood T cell repertoires in COVID-19. Study background: The United States, Italy and Spain were the sources of the acute and convalescent COVID-19 samples. The analysed material was cDNA or gDNA that came from T cells, B-cell-depleted T cells, or PBMCs.

The germline V gene encodes CDR1 SGHTA and CDR2 FQGTGA. This CDR3 region has 15 residues. The ends were cut back, 1 base at V and 0 bases at J, with 6 bases in the middle. In the original workflow: By means of reference gene primer amplification, nucleated cell counts were estimated. Measured with immunoSEQ multiplex PCR; TCRdb has only the in-frame clones, and not every one. V, J and clone size reflect that table, while D and trimming were determined from the DNA. The sample has some 150,000 clones, about 86% seen once. The sequencing input was peripheral blood. The rearrangement links TRBV7-3 to TRBJ2-2; D is ambiguous. The receptor comes from a woman aged 45-60 years with active or convalescent COVID-19. CDR3 protein: CASSLNRANTGELFF. The CDR3 nucleotides are TGTGCCAGCAGCTTAAACCGAGCGAACACCGGGGAGCTGTTTTTT.